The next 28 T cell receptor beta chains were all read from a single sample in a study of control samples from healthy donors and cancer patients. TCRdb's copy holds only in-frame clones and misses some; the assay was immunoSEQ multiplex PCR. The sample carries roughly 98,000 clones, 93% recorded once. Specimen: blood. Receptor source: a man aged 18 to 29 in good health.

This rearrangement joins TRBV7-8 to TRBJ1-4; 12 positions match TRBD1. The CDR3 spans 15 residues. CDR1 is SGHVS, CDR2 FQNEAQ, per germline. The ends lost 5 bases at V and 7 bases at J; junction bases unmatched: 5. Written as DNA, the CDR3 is TGTGCCAGCAGCCACGGGGACAGGGGGCGTGAAAAACTGTTTTTT. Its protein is CASSHGDRGREKLFF.

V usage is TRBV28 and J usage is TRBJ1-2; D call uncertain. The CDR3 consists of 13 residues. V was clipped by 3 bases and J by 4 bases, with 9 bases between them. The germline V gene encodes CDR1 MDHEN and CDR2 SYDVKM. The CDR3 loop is CASSFKVVYGYTF. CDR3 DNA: TGTGCCAGCAGTTTCAAGGTAGTCTATGGCTACACCTTC.

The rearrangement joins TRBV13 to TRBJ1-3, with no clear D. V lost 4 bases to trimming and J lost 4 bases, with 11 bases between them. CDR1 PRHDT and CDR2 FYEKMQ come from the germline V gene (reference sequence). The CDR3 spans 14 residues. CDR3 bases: TGTGCCAGCAGCTCCCTTTGGGCGGGAAACACCATATATTTT. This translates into CASSSLWAGNTIYF.

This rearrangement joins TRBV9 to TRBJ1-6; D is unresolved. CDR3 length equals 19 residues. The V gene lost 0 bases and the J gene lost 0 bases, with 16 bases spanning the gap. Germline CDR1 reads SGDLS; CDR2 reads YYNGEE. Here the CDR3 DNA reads TGTGCCAGCAGCGTAGTGCCGGAGAACACGAGCTCCTATAATTCACCCCTCCACTTT. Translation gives CASSVVPENTSSYNSPLHF. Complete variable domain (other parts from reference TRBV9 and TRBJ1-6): DSGVTQTPKHLITATGQRVTLRCSPRSGDLSVYWYQQSLDQGLQFLIQYYNGEERAKGNILERFSAQQFPDLHSELNLSSLELGDSALYFCASSVVPENTSSYNSPLHFGNGTRLTVT.

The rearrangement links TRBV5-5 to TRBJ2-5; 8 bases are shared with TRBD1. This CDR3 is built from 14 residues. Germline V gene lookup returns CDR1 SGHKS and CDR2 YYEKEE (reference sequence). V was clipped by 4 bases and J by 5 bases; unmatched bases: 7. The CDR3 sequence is CASSRPTGDETQYF. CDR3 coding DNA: TGTGCCAGCAGCCGACCGACAGGGGACGAGACCCAGTACTTC.

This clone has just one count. CDR3 nucleotides: TGCGCCAGCAGCTTGGCCACGGCCGCGAACACTGAAGCTTTCTTT. It encodes CASSLATAANTEAFF. The chain recombines TRBV5-1 with TRBJ1-1; D gene uncertain. This CDR3 contains 15 residues. V was clipped by 0 bases and J by 1 base, with 10 bases between them. Germline CDR1 and CDR2: SGHRS and YFSETQ.

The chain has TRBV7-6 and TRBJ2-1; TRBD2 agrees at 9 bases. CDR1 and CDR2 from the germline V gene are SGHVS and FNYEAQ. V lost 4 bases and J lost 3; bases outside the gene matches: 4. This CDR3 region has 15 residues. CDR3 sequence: CASSSREGLYNEQFF. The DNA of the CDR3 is TGTGCCAGCAGCTCGCGGGAGGGCCTCTACAATGAGCAGTTCTTC.

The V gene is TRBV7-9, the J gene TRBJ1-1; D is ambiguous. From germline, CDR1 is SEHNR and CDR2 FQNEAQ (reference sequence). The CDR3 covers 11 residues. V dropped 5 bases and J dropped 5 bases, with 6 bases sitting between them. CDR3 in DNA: TGTGCCAGCAGCCCACTTACTGAAGCTTTCTTT. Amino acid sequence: CASSPLTEAFF.

CDR3 sequence reads: CASSYSLTEAFF. The CDR3 DNA reads as TGTGCCAGCAGTTACTCGTTGACTGAAGCTTTCTTT. The chain is built from TRBV6-2 or TRBV6-3 and TRBJ1-1; no clear D. Trimming left V 0 bases short and J 5 bases short, with 4 bases between. In germline, CDR1 is MNHEY, CDR2 SVGEGT. The CDR3 runs 12 residues.

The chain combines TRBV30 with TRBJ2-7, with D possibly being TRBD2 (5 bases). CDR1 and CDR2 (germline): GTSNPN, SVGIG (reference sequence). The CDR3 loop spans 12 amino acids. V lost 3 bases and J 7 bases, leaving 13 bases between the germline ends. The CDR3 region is CAWSFGGGEQYF. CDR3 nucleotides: TGTGCCTGGAGCTTCGGAGGCGGTGAGCAGTACTTC.

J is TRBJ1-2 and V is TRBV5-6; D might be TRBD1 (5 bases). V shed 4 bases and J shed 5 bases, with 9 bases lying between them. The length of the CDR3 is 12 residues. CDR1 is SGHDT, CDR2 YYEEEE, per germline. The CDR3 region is CASSKDIYGYTF. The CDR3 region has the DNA TGTGCCAGCAGCAAGGACATTTATGGCTACACCTTC.

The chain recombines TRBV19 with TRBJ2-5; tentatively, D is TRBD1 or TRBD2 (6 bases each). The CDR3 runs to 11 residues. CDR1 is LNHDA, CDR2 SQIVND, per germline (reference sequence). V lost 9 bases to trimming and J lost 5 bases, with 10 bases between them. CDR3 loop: CASRRGETQYF. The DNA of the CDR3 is TGTGCCAGCCGGAGGGGGGAGACCCAGTACTTC.

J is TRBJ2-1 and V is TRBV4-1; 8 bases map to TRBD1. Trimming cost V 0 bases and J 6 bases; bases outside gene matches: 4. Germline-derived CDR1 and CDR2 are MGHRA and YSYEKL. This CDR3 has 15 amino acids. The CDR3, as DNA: TGCGCCAGCAGCCAAGAGAGGGACAGGTCCAATGAGCAGTTCTTC. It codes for CASSQERDRSNEQFF.

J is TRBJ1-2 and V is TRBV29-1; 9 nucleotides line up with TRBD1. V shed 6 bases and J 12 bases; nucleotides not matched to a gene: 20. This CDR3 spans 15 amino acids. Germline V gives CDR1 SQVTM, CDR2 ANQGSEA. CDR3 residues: CSVRDRVSMLGADTF. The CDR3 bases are TGCAGCGTCCGGGACAGGGTCTCCATGTTAGGTGCGGACACCTTC.

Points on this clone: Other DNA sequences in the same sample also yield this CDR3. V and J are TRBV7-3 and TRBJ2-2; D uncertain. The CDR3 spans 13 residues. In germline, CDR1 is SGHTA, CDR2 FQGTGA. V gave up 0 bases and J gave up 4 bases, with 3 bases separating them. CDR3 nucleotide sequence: TGTGCCAGCAGCTTAACGAGCACCGGGGAGCTGTTTTTT. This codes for CASSLTSTGELFF.

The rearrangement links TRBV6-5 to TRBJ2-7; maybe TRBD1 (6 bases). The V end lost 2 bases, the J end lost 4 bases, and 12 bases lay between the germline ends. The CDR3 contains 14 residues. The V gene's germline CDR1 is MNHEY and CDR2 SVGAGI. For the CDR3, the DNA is TGTGCCAGCAGTTACACCAGGGGATCATACGAGCAGTACTTC. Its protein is CASSYTRGSYEQYF.

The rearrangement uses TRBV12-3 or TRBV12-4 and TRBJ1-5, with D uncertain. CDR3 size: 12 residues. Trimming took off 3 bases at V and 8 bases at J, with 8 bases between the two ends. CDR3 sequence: CASSLSPEPQHF. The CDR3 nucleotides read TGTGCCAGCAGTTTGTCCCCAGAGCCCCAGCATTTT.

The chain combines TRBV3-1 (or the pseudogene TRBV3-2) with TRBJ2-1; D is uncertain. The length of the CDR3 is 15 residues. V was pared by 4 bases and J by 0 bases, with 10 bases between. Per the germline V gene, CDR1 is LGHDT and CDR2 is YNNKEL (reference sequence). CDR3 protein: CASSREASSYNEQFF. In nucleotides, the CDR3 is TGTGCCAGCAGCCGGGAAGCGAGCTCCTACAATGAGCAGTTCTTC.

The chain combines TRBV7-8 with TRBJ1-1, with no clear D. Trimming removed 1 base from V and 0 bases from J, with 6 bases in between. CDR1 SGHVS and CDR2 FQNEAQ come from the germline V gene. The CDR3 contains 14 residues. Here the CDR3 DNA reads TGTGCCAGCAGCTTAGAGATACTGAACACTGAAGCTTTCTTT. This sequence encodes CASSLEILNTEAFF.

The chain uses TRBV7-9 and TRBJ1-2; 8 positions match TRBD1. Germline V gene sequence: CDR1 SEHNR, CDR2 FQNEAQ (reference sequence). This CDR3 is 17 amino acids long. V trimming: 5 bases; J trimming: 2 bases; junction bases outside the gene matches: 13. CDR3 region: CASSPAVSGGANYGYTF. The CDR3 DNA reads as TGTGCCAGCAGCCCTGCGGTGTCAGGGGGCGCGAACTATGGCTACACCTTC.

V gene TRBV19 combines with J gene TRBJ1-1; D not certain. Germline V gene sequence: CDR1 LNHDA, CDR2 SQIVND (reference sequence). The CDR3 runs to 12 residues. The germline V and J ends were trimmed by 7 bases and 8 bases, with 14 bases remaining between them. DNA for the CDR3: TGTGCCAGTACCAAGACCGGTGACGAAGCTTTCTTT. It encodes CASTKTGDEAFF.

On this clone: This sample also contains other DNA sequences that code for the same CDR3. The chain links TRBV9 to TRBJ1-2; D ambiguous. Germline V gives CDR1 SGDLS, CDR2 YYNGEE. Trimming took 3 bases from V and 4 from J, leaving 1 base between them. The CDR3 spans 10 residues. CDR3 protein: CASSGYGYTF. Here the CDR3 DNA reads TGTGCCAGCAGCGGCTATGGCTACACCTTC.

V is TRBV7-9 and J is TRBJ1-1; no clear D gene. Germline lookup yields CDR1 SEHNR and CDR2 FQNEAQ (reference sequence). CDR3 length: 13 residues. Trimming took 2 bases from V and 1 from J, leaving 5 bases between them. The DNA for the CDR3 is TGTGCCAGCAGCTTAAATCGGAACACTGAAGCTTTCTTT. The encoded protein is CASSLNRNTEAFF.

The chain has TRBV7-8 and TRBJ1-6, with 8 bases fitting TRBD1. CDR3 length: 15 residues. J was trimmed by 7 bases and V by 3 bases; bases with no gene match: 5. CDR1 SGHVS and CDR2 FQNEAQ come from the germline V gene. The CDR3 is CASSFDRGKNSPLHF. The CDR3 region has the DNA TGTGCCAGCAGCTTCGACAGGGGTAAAAATTCACCCCTCCACTTT. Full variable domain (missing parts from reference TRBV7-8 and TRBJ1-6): GAGVSQSPRYKVAKRGQDVALRCDPISGHVSLFWYQQALGQGPEFLTYFQNEAQLDKSGLPSDRFFAERPEGSVSTLKIQRTQQEDSAVYLCASSFDRGKNSPLHFGNGTRLTVT.

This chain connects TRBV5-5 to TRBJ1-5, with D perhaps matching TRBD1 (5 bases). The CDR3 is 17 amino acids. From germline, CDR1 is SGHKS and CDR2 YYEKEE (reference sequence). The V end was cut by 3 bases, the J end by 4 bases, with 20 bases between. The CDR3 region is CASSWGPDLLSNQPQHF. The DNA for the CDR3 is TGTGCCAGCAGCTGGGGACCTGACCTTCTCTCTAATCAGCCCCAGCATTTT.

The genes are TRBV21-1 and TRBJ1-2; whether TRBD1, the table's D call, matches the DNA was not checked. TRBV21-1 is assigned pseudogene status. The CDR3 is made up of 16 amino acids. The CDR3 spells CASSKAPRGPNYGYTF. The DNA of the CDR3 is TGTGCCAGCAGCAAAGCGCCCAGGGGGCCTAACTATGGCTACACCTTC.

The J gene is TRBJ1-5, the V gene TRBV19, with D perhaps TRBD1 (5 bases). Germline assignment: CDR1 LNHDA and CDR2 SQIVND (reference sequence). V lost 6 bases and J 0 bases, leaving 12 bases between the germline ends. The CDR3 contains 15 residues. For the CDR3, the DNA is TGTGCCAGTAGAGTAGCGGGGACTAGCAATCAGCCCCAGCATTTT. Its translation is CASRVAGTSNQPQHF.

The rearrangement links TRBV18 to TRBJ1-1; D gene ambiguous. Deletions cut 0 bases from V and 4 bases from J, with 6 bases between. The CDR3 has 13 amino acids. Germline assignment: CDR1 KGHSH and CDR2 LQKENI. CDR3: CASSPPSSTEAFF. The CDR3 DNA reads TGTGCCAGCTCACCACCGAGTAGCACTGAAGCTTTCTTT.